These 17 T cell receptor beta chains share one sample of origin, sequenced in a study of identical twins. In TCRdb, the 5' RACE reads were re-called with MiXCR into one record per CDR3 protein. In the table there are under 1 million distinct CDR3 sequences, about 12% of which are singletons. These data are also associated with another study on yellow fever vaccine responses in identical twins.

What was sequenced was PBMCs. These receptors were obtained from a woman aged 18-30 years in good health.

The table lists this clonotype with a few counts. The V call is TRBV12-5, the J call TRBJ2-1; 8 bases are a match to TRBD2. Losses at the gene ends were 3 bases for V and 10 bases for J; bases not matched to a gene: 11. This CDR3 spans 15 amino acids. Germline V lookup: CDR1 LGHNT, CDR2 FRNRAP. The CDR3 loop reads CASGFHGGGTREQFF. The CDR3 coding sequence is TGTGCTAGTGGTTTCCATGGCGGGGGGACAAGAGAGCAGTTCTTC.

The DNA for the CDR3 is TGCAGTGCTAGAGATCGGTTTGATAGCGCTAGCACAGATACGCAGTATTTT. Translation: CSARDRFDSASTDTQYF. The chain links TRBV20-1 to TRBJ2-3; TRBD2 is a possible D gene (5 bases). V lost 0 bases and J 0 bases, leaving 16 bases between the germline ends. The CDR3 spans 17 residues. From germline, CDR1 is DFQATT and CDR2 SNEGSKA (reference sequence).

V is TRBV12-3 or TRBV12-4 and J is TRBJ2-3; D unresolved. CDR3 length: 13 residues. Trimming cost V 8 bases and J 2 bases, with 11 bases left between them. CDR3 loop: CASGARNTDTQYF. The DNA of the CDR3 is TGTGCCAGCGGAGCAAGAAACACAGATACGCAGTATTTT.

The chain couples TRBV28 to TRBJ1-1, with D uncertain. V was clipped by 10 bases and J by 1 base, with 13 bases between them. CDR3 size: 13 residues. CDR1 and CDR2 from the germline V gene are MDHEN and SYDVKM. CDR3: CATTFSRNTEAFF. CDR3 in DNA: TGTGCCACTACGTTCTCTCGGAACACTGAAGCTTTCTTT.

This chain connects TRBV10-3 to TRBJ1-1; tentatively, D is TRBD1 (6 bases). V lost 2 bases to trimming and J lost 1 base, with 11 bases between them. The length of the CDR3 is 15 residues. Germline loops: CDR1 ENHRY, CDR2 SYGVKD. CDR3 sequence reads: CAISEPLTGNTEAFF. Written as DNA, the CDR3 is TGTGCCATCAGTGAGCCACTGACAGGGAACACTGAAGCTTTCTTT.

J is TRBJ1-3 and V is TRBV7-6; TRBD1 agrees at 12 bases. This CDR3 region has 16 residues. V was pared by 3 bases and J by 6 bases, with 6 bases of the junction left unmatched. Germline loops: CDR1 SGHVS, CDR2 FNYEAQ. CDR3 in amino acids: CASSLGQGAAENTIYF. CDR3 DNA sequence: TGTGCCAGCAGCTTGGGACAGGGGGCGGCTGAAAACACCATATATTTT. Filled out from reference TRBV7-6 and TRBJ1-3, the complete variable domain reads GAGVSQSPRYKVTKRGQDVALRCDPISGHVSLYWYRQALGQGPEFLTYFNYEAQQDKSGLPNDRFSAERPEGSISTLTIQRTEQRDSAMYRCASSLGQGAAENTIYFGEGSWLTVV.

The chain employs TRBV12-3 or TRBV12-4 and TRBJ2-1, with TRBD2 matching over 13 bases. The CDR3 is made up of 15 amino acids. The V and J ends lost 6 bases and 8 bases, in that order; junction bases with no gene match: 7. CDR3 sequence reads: CASRPTSGRVYEQFF. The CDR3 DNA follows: TGTGCCAGCAGGCCTACTAGCGGGAGGGTCTATGAGCAGTTCTTC.

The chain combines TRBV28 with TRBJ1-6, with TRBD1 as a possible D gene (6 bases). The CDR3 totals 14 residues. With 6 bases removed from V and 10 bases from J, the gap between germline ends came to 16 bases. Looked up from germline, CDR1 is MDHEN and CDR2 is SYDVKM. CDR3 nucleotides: TGTGCCAGCAGAGCCGCTCAGGGGATCTCACCCCTCCACTTT. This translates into CASRAAQGISPLHF.

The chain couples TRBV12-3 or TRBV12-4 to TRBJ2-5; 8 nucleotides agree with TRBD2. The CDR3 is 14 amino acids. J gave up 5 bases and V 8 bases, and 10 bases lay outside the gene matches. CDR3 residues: CASGIGGGRETQYF. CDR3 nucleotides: TGTGCCAGCGGGATCGGGGGGGGAAGGGAGACCCAGTACTTC.

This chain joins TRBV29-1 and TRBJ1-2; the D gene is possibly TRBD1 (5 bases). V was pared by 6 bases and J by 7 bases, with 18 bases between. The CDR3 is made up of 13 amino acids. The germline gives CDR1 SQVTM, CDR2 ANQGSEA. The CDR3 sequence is CSVPGGFYSGYTF. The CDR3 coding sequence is TGCAGCGTCCCCGGGGGATTCTACTCTGGCTACACCTTC. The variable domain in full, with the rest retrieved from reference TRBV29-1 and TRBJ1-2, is SAVISQKPSRDICQRGTSLTIQCQVDSQVTMMFWYRQQPGQSLTLIATANQGSEATYESGFVIDKFPISRPNLTFSTLTVSNMSPEDSSIYLCSVPGGFYSGYTFGSGTRLTVV.

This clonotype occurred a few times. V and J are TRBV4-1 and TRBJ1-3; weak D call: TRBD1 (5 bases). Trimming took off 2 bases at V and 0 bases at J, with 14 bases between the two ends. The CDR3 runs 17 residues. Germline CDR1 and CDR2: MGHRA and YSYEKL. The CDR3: CASSQRGDASSGNTIYF. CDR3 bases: TGCGCCAGCAGCCAACGAGGGGACGCTTCCTCTGGAAACACCATATATTTT.

CDR3 bases: TGTGCCAGCAGTTTACTCCCGCTAGCGGAAAACACAGATACGCAGTATTTT. Residues: CASSLLPLAENTDTQYF. The chain couples TRBV27 to TRBJ2-3; 7 bases align to TRBD2. The CDR3 extends over 17 amino acids. CDR1 and CDR2 (germline): MNHEY, SMNVEV (reference sequence). V lost 2 bases to trimming and J lost 2 bases; unmatched junction nucleotides: 10.

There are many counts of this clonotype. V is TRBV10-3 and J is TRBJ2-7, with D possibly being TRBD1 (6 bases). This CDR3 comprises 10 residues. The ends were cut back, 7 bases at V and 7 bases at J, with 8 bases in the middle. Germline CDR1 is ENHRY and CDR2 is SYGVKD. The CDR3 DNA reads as TGTGCCATCAATACAGGGGAGCAGTACGTC. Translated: CAINTGEQYV.

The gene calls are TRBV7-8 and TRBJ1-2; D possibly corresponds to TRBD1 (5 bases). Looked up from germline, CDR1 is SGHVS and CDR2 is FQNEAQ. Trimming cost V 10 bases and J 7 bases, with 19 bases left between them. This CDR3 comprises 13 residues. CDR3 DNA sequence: TGTGCCACGACGACAGAGACCGATCGTGGCTACACCTTC. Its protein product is CATTTETDRGYTF.

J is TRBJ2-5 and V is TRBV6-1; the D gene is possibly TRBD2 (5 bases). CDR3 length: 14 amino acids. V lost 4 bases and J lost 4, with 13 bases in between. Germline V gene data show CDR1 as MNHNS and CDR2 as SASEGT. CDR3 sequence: CASSATRSRETQYF. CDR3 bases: TGTGCCAGCAGTGCAACTAGGTCCCGAGAGACCCAGTACTTC.

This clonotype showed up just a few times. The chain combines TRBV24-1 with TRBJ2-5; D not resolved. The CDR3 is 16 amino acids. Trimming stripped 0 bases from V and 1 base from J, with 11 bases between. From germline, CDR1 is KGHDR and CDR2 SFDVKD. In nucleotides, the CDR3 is TGTGCCACCAGTGATTTGGGGAATGTGGGCCAAGAGACCCAGTACTTC. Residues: CATSDLGNVGQETQYF.

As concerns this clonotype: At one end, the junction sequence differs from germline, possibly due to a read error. The CDR3 DNA follows: TGCAGCGCTAGGCCCACCACGGGACCGTCCTACGATGAGCAGTTCTTC. This translates into CSARPTTGPSYDEQFF. The chain combines TRBV20-1 with TRBJ2-1; D could derive from TRBD1 or TRBD2 (5 bases each). CDR3 length: 16 residues. CDR1 DFQATT and CDR2 SNEGSKA come from the germline V gene (reference sequence).